This T cell receptor beta chain is drawn from a study of cytomegalovirus exposure and HLA in healthy donors. This clone was seen more than once but under ten times. The antigen remains unidentified. Findings of the study overall: Upon later analysis, TCR association rates were observed to vary by HLA locus, being highest for DRB1 and lowest for HLA-C.

Amplification used 60 Vbeta primers and 13 Jbeta primers. TCRdb keeps only in-frame clones here, not all; method: immunoSEQ multiplex PCR. Counted here are hundreds of thousands of clones, more than 70% occurring once; the ten biggest clones make up less than 0.6%. This CDR3 contains 13 residues. J was trimmed by 3 bases and V by 2 bases; bases with no gene match: 3. CDR1 is SQVTM and CDR2 is ANQGSEA in the germline V gene. Input material: PBMCs. This TCR derives from a boy aged 5-17 years in good health and CMV-seronegative. The chain uses TRBV29-1 and TRBJ1-1; 7 bases agree with TRBD1. CDR3 protein: CSVETGVDTEAFF. CDR3 sequence (DNA): TGCAGCGTTGAAACAGGGGTGGACACTGAAGCTTTCTTT. The full variable domain, its missing parts supplied by reference TRBV29-1 and TRBJ1-1, is SAVISQKPSRDICQRGTSLTIQCQVDSQVTMMFWYRQQPGQSLTLIATANQGSEATYESGFVIDKFPISRPNLTFSTLTVSNMSPEDSSIYLCSVETGVDTEAFFGQGTRLTVV.